These 6 T cell receptor beta chains were sequenced from one sample in a study of T cell responses to AZD1222 COVID-19 vaccine. Using immunoSEQ multiplex PCR, the repertoire was profiled, and TCRdb retains in-frame clones only, with some absent. The data show 150,000 to 200,000 clones, with 80% to 95% seen just once and roughly 10% held by the top ten. Sequenced material: peripheral blood, taken on day 0 of AZD1222 vaccination. The receptors originated from an adult in good health.

J is TRBJ1-2 and V is TRBV7-9; D remains ambiguous. Germline V lookup: CDR1 SEHNR, CDR2 FQNEAQ (reference sequence). There are 16 residues in the CDR3. V gave up 2 bases and J gave up 0 bases, with 13 bases separating them. The CDR3 DNA is TGTGCCAGCAGCTTATTAAGGGCTGCCACTAACTATGGCTACACCTTC. Translated: CASSLLRAATNYGYTF.

The CDR3 is CASSGTGFNTEAFF. CDR3 in DNA: TGTGCCAGCAGCGGGACAGGGTTTAACACTGAAGCTTTCTTT. This sequence joins TRBV28 and TRBJ1-1, with 9 bases that match TRBD1. The V and J ends lost 6 bases and 2 bases, in that order; junction bases with no gene match: 4. The CDR3 length is 14 residues. The germline gives CDR1 MDHEN, CDR2 SYDVKM.

This clone was counted between two and nine times. DNA for the CDR3: TGTGCCAGTCAAACGGAGGAGGGGGGTAGCAATGAGCAGTTCTTC. This encodes CASQTEEGGSNEQFF. This chain connects TRBV6-5 to TRBJ2-1; D may be TRBD1 or TRBD2 (6 bases each). This CDR3 is built from 15 residues. The V gene's germline CDR1 is MNHEY and CDR2 SVGAGI. V lost 9 bases and J lost 6, with 21 bases in between.

The rearrangement joins TRBV7-9 to TRBJ1-5, with 7 positions matching TRBD1. The germline V gene has CDR1 SEHNR and CDR2 FQNEAQ (reference sequence). J was trimmed by 2 bases and V by 4 bases; bases with no gene match: 5. The CDR3 covers 15 residues. DNA of the CDR3: TGTGCCAGCAGCTCGGACAGGTTTGGCAATCAGCCCCAGCATTTT. Amino acid sequence: CASSSDRFGNQPQHF.

The J gene is TRBJ2-3, the V gene TRBV5-6, with TRBD2 as a possible D gene (6 bases). This CDR3 contains 17 residues. The V end was cut by 6 bases, the J end by 5 bases, with 25 bases between. Germline loops: CDR1 SGHDT, CDR2 YYEEEE. This CDR3 reads CASNSLLPRGLGDTQYF. The CDR3 bases are TGTGCCAGCAACAGCTTGCTCCCTAGGGGACTTGGAGATACGCAGTATTTT.

The chain links TRBV5-6 to TRBJ2-7; no clear D gene. The V gene lost 0 bases and the J gene lost 5 bases, with 9 bases spanning the gap. Germline V gene sequence: CDR1 SGHDT, CDR2 YYEEEE. CDR3 size: 13 residues. The CDR3 here is CASSLAVQNEQYF. The CDR3 nucleotides read TGTGCCAGCAGCTTGGCCGTCCAGAACGAGCAGTACTTC.